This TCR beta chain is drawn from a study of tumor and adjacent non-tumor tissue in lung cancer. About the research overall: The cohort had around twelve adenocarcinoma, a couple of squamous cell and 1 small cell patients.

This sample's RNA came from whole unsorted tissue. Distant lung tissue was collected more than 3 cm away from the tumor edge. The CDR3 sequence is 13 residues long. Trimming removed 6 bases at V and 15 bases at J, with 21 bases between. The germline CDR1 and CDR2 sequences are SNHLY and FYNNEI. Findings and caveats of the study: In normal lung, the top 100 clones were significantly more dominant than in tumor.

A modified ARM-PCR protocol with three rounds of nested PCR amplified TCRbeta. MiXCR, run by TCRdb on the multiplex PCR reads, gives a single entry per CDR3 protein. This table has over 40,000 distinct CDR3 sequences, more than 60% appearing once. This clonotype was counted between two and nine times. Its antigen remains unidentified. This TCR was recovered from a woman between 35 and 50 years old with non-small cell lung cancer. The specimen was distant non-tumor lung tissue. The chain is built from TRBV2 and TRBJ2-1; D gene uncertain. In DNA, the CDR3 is TGTGCCAGCAGCGCGGCTAACCTCCTTTTGGTGTTCTTC. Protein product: CASSAANLLLVFF.